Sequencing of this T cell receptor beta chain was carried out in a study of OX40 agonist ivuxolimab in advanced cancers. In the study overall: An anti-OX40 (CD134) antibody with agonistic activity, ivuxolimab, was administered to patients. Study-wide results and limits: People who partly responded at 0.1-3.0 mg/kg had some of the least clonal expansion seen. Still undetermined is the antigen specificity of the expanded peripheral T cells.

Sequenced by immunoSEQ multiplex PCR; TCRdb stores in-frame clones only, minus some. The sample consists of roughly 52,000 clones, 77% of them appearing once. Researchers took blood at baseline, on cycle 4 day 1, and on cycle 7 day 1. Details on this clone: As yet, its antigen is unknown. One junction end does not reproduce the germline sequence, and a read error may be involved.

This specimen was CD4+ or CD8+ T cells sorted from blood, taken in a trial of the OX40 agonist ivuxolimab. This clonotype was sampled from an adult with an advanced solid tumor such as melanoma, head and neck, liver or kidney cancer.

CDR3 protein: CASSRTGVNSGYTF. CDR3 in DNA: TGTGCCAGCAGCCGGACAGGGGTGAACTCTGGCTACACCTTC. The chain recombines TRBV5-6 with TRBJ1-2; 9 bases map to TRBD1. CDR1 is SGHDT, CDR2 YYEEEE, per germline. CDR3 size: 14 residues.